This T cell receptor beta chain came from a study of T cells expressing NK-cell markers (dated by TCRdb to the early 2020s). Some background on the complete study: In sorted CD3+CD56+NKG2C+, CD3+CD56+NKG2C- and CD3+CD56-NKG2C+ T-cell subsets from several donors, TCR beta-chain repertoires were profiled. Among the eight sequenced donors, seven were HCMV-seropositive and one was HCMV-seronegative. The eight sequenced donors were randomly selected healthy volunteers, three men and five women. Libraries were sequenced as 2 x 150 bp reads on Illumina HiSeq 2000/2500, MiSeq or NextSeq. Broader findings and caveats from the paper: Those dominant clonotypes were again the most abundant among CD3+CD56-NKG2C+ cells in a few donors, at roughly 28.3-65%. In roughly 6 donors, the dominant CD3+CD56+NKG2C+ clonotypes ranked among the top 10 CD8+ clonotypes, making up roughly 1.0-8% of CD8+ T cells. It remained unclear whether the expanded NKG2C-expressing T cell clones were specific for HCMV antigens.

CDR1 and CDR2 are read off the germline V gene as MNHEY and SVGEGT. The CDR3 goes from the cysteine to the phenylalanine over 11 residues. The nucleotide record is missing. Instrument on record: Illumina HiSeq 2000. The TCR beta cDNA libraries were made using 5'RACE template switching, a step that added both a universal primer site and unique molecular identifiers. Synthesis of cDNA was primed from the TCR beta constant segment and was followed by two consecutive PCR amplification steps. In the source study's methods: MIGEC was used to demultiplex reads and group the reads by UMI, and MiTCR was used to assemble and quantify clonotypes. To exclude erroneous sequences, any TCR cDNA sequence not supported by at least two reads was discarded. Downstream repertoire analysis used the tcR package, and clonotypes were matched across fractions by CDR3 nucleotide sequence plus V segment. VDJmatch was used to annotate antigen specificity against VDJdb, with one amino acid substitution in CDR3 permitted. TCRdb reprocessed the raw reads; every CDR3 protein sequence is a single record, and DNA is not supplied. The V and J calls were determined by TCRdb, not by the authors. The record for this sample contains about 410,000 distinct CDR3 sequences. The top ten clonotypes cover roughly a tenth of the sample.

To determine HCMV serostatus, a commercial ELISA kit was used to detect HCMV-specific IgG in serum. Ficoll density gradient centrifugation was used to isolate peripheral blood mononuclear cells from blood. Remarks on this clonotype: The antigen it binds to is not known.

The chain is encoded by TRBV6-2 or TRBV6-3 joined to TRBJ2-7. This receptor was identified in a woman in her forties or fifties in good health. Donor details come from another sample of the same person, matched by shared clones. The specimen sequenced was blood T cells: a sorted CD56 or NKG2C T cell subset, CD4+ or CD8+ T cells, or bulk PBMC T cells (not recorded which). The CDR3 amino acid sequence is: CASRDRYEQYF.